The 7 T cell receptor beta chains reported below all come from one sample, sequenced in a study of T cells in Graves' hyperthyroidism and ophthalmopathy. Researchers took RNA transcripts and amplified the TCR beta CDR3 regions from them. When the TCR CDR3 underwent first-round RT-PCR, the HTBI primer set was used. One entry per CDR3 protein results from TCRdb running MiXCR on the multiplex PCR reads. The table has 500,000 to 650,000 distinct CDR3 sequences, approximately 15% seen once. Sequences were obtained from blood. The receptors originated from a woman between 40 and 55 years old with Graves' hyperthyroidism.

The chain has TRBV20-1 and TRBJ1-6, with 8 bases lining up with TRBD1. The ends lost 6 bases at V and 10 bases at J; junction bases unmatched: 11. Germline V CDR1 and CDR2: DFQATT, SNEGSKA (reference sequence). The CDR3 length is 14 residues. The CDR3 DNA sequence: TGCAGTGCGCAGGGACAGGAGTCAGTCTCACCCCTCCACTTT. Translated: CSAQGQESVSPLHF.

V usage is TRBV7-9 and J usage is TRBJ2-1; 9 nucleotides line up with TRBD2. The CDR3 sequence is 15 residues long. V shed 5 bases, J shed 8 bases, and the junction held 10 bases outside the gene matches. Germline CDR1 reads SEHNR; CDR2 reads FQNEAQ (reference sequence). The CDR3 bases are TGTGCCAGCAGCCGACGGACTAGCGATTATCATGAGCAGTTCTTC. Translating it yields CASSRRTSDYHEQFF.

This sequence joins TRBV12-5 and TRBJ1-3; D is unresolved. V shed 0 bases and J shed 7 bases, with 7 bases lying between them. There are 13 residues in the CDR3. The germline CDR1 and CDR2 sequences are LGHNT and FRNRAP. As DNA, the CDR3 is TGTGCTAGTGGTTTGGTACAGCCGAACACCATATATTTT. Its translation is CASGLVQPNTIYF.

This clonotype was detected a few times. This sequence joins TRBV15 and TRBJ2-2, with D maybe TRBD2 (6 bases). Trimming shortened V by 1 base and J by 1 base, and 10 bases separated the two germline ends. CDR1 is LNHNV, CDR2 YYDKDF, per germline (reference sequence). CDR3 length: 16 residues. The CDR3 here is CATSRVAVMNTGELFF. CDR3 coding DNA: TGTGCCACCAGCAGAGTAGCGGTTATGAACACCGGGGAGCTGTTTTTT.

The V call is TRBV10-3, the J call TRBJ1-6; D remains unclear. The CDR3 is 14 amino acids. Per the germline V gene, CDR1 is ENHRY and CDR2 is SYGVKD. Trimming left V 2 bases short and J 7 bases short, with 9 bases between. CDR3 sequence (DNA): TGTGCCATCAGTGAGACAGAAGCCAATTCACCCCTCCACTTT. Its translation is CAISETEANSPLHF.

This clonotype was counted ten times or more. CDR3 in amino acids: CASSLRGIEKLFF. CDR3 nucleotide sequence: TGTGCCAGCAGTTTACGAGGGATTGAAAAACTGTTTTTT. The rearrangement links TRBV12-3 or TRBV12-4 to TRBJ1-4; D unresolved. This CDR3 has 13 residues. V lost 2 bases to trimming and J lost 7 bases, with 8 bases between them.

This clonotype was observed many times. The chain joins TRBV5-1 to TRBJ2-7, with 7 bases lining up with TRBD1. From germline, CDR1 is SGHRS and CDR2 YFSETQ. After removal of 0 bases from V and 5 bases from J, the junction contained 8 bases not matched to a gene. The CDR3 extends over 15 amino acids. The CDR3 loop reads CASSLVGDRVDEQYF. Here the CDR3 DNA reads TGCGCCAGCAGCTTGGTCGGTGACAGGGTAGACGAGCAGTACTTC.